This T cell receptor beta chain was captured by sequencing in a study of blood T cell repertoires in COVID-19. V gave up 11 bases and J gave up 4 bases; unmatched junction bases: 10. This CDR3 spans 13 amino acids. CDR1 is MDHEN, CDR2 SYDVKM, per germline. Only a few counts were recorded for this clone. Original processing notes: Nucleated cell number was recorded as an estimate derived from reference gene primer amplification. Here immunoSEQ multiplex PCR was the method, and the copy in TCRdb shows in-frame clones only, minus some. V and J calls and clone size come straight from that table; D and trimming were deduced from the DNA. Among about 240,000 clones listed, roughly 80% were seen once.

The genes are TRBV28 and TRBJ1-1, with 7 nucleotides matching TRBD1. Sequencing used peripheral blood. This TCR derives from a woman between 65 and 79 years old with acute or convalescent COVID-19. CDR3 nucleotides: TGTGCCGTCGAGCGACAGGGAGGCACTGAAGCTTTCTTT. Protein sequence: CAVERQGGTEAFF.